Listed below are T cell receptor beta chains from one sample, sequenced in a study of cytomegalovirus exposure and HLA in healthy donors. The repertoire was sequenced with immunoSEQ multiplex PCR; TCRdb's copy has only in-frame clones and lacks some. The sample includes roughly 180,000 clones, about 82% of them seen just once. What was sequenced was PBMCs. Receptors originate from a man aged 18-30 years in good health and CMV-seronegative. Both conserved end residues are part of each CDR3. The D gene is left open where the match is weak. Part of the rows lack a size; the others show once, few, many or a class for expanded clones.

V gene	D gene	J gene	clone size	CDR3 DNA	CDR3 protein
TRBV5-1	NA	TRBJ1-2	NA	TGCGCCAGCAGCTTGGGGCTGGACAGAGACTATGGCTACACCTTC	CASSLGLDRDYGYTF
TRBV30	NA	TRBJ2-5	NA	TGTGCCTGGAGTGTCCGGGAGACCCAGTACTTC	CAWSVRETQYF
TRBV4-1	NA	TRBJ2-7	NA	TGCGCCAGCAGCCAAGATTGGAGGGCCGATTACGAGCAGTACTTC	CASSQDWRADYEQYF
TRBV28	NA	TRBJ1-4	NA	TGTGCCAGCAGTTTCCGGGTTGTGAGAACTAATGAAAAACTGTTTTTT	CASSFRVVRTNEKLFF
TRBV6-4	NA	TRBJ1-2	NA	TGTGCCAGCGGGAGGGGGAGGTGGGGGCCCTATGGCTACACCTTC	CASGRGRWGPYGYTF
TRBV29-1	NA	TRBJ1-2	NA	TGCAGCGTTGAGCCCCCCGATAGCCATGGCTACACCTTC	CSVEPPDSHGYTF
TRBV19	NA	TRBJ1-2	NA	TGTGCCAGTACCTGGGACTCCGGCTATGGCTACACCTTC	CASTWDSGYGYTF
TRBV28	TRBD2	TRBJ2-5	NA	TGTGCCAGCAGTCCCTCTCTAGCGGGATCAGAGACCCAGTACTTC	CASSPSLAGSETQYF
TRBV6-5	TRBD1	TRBJ1-5	NA	TGTGCCACCTTAGACAGGGTTGATCAGCCCCAGCATTTT	CATLDRVDQPQHF
TRBV28	TRBD1	TRBJ2-3	NA	TGTGCCAGCAGTCTCAGACAGGGTGGAGATACGCAGTATTTT	CASSLRQGGDTQYF
TRBV30	TRBD1	TRBJ2-3	NA	TGTGCCTGGAGTGTACTTGGGACAGGGAGGTTGAGGGATACGCAGTATTTT	CAWSVLGTGRLRDTQYF
TRBV6-1	TRBD2	TRBJ2-7	NA	TGTGCCAGCACGGGGGGGCACACCTACGAGCAGTACTTC	CASTGGHTYEQYF
TRBV4-1	TRBD2	TRBJ2-1	NA	TGCGCCAGCAGCCAAGATCGACTAGCGGGCTCGAATGAGCAGTTCTTC	CASSQDRLAGSNEQFF
TRBV5-6	NA	TRBJ1-2	NA	TGTGCCAGCAGCGAGAGGGGACTCTATGGCTACACCTTC	CASSERGLYGYTF
TRBV15	TRBD1	TRBJ2-1	NA	TGTGCCACCAGCAGGGCGGCAGGGGGCAATGAGCAGTTCTTC	CATSRAAGGNEQFF
TRBV5-4	NA	TRBJ1-3	once	TGTGCCAGCAGCTTTAATAGCGGCTCTGGAAACACCATATATTTT	CASSFNSGSGNTIYF
TRBV11-2	NA	TRBJ1-4	NA	TGTGCCAGCAGTTCAAGAGGTGAAAAACTGTTTTTT	CASSSRGEKLFF
TRBV13	TRBD1	TRBJ1-5	NA	TGTGCCAGCAGCTCCGGACAGGGGCAGCCCCAGCATTTT	CASSSGQGQPQHF
TRBV10-3	NA	TRBJ2-1	NA	TGTGCCATCAGTGATGAGGGAGGAGGAAATGAGCAGTTCTTC	CAISDEGGGNEQFF
TRBV30	NA	TRBJ1-5	NA	TGTGCCTGGAGTGGTTTAACAGGGAATCAGCCCCAGCATTTT	CAWSGLTGNQPQHF
TRBV6-1	NA	TRBJ1-4	NA	TGTGCCAGCACCCTTGGGCAGGGAGGCGAAAAACTGTTTTTT	CASTLGQGGEKLFF
TRBV5-6	TRBD1	TRBJ2-6	NA	TGTGCCAGCAGCTTAGGGACAGTGCCATACTCTGGGGCCAACGTCCTGACTTTC	CASSLGTVPYSGANVLTF
TRBV6-6	NA	TRBJ2-5	NA	TGTGCCAGCAGTTACAAAAGCCCGGAGACCCAGTACTTC	CASSYKSPETQYF
TRBV5-5	NA	TRBJ2-1	few	TGTGCCAGCAGCCCCTCCTTGTGGGGAGCACGTGAGCAGTTCTTC	CASSPSLWGAREQFF
TRBV27	TRBD1	TRBJ1-6	few	TGTGCCAGCAGTATCCAACAGGGGATCAGTTCACCCCTCCACTTT	CASSIQQGISSPLHF
TRBV29-1	NA	TRBJ1-1	NA	TGCAGCGTTGAGAAAGGGAGGAGTGAAGCTTTCTTT	CSVEKGRSEAFF
TRBV5-5	TRBD2	TRBJ2-1	once	TGTGCCAGCAGCTTGGGACTAGCGACTTACAATGAGCAGTTCTTC	CASSLGLATYNEQFF
TRBV7-9	NA	TRBJ1-2	NA	TGTGCCAGCAGCTTATTCGGGGGGGCAGGGCTCGGCTATGGCTACACCTTC	CASSLFGGAGLGYGYTF
TRBV5-6	NA	TRBJ2-1	NA	TGTGCCAGCAGCTTGGTGTTAGCAAATGAGCAGTTCTTC	CASSLVLANEQFF
TRBV11-2	NA	TRBJ1-2	NA	TGTGCCAGCATGGCGGTTTCTAGCTATGGCTACACCTTC	CASMAVSSYGYTF
TRBV28	NA	TRBJ1-2	NA	TGTGCCAGCGGGGTCAGACAGGCCAACTATGGCTACACCTTC	CASGVRQANYGYTF
TRBV28	TRBD1	TRBJ2-5	NA	TGTGCCAGCAGGGATGACAGGGCGAGGGGAGAGACCCAGTACTTC	CASRDDRARGETQYF
TRBV9	TRBD2	TRBJ2-1	NA	TGTGCCAGCAGCGTTCCGGGACTAGCGGTAAATGAGCAGTTCTTC	CASSVPGLAVNEQFF
TRBV28	TRBD1	TRBJ1-5	few	TGTGCCAGCAGTTTAGGAGGGGGCCTTCAGCCCCAGCATTTT	CASSLGGGLQPQHF
TRBV28	TRBD1	TRBJ2-1	NA	TGTGCCAGCGCCCAGGTGGGGGACAGCTCCTACAATGAGCAGTTCTTC	CASAQVGDSSYNEQFF
TRBV5-6	NA	TRBJ1-2	NA	TGTGCCAGCAGCTTAATAACAGGACACTATGGCTACACCTTC	CASSLITGHYGYTF
TRBV10-3	NA	TRBJ2-5	NA	TGTGCCATCAGTGAGGGGGGGTACCAAGAGACCCAGTACTTC	CAISEGGYQETQYF
TRBV19	TRBD2	TRBJ2-7	NA	TGTGCCGTTGGCGGGACTAGCGCCTTCGAGCAGTACTTC	CAVGGTSAFEQYF
TRBV30	NA	TRBJ2-2	NA	TGTGCCCATAACCCCCGGGGGGCAAGTACCGGGGAGCTGTTTTTT	CAHNPRGASTGELFF
TRBV6-6	NA	TRBJ2-2	NA	TGTGCCAGCAGACCTACCGGGCGGGACACCGGGGAGCTGTTTTTT	CASRPTGRDTGELFF
TRBV6-6	NA	TRBJ1-6	few	TGTGCCAGCACGTCCCCGGAGAATTCACCCCTCCACTTT	CASTSPENSPLHF
TRBV5-4	TRBD1	TRBJ1-2	NA	TGTGCCAGCAGCACGACAGGGGCGATCTATGGCTACACCTTC	CASSTTGAIYGYTF
TRBV20-1	NA	TRBJ2-1	NA	TGCAGTGCTAGTTACCCGGATGAGCAGTTCTTC	CSASYPDEQFF
TRBV29-1	NA	TRBJ1-1	NA	TGCAGCGGCTTAGGGAGATCCACTGAAGCTTTCTTT	CSGLGRSTEAFF
TRBV6-6	NA	TRBJ1-4	NA	TGTGCCAGCACGGACGGGGTCCGGGAAAAACTGTTTTTT	CASTDGVREKLFF
TRBV27	NA	TRBJ2-5	NA	TGTGCCAGCAGTTTAGGGGGACACCCAGGGGAAACCCAGTACTTC	CASSLGGHPGETQYF